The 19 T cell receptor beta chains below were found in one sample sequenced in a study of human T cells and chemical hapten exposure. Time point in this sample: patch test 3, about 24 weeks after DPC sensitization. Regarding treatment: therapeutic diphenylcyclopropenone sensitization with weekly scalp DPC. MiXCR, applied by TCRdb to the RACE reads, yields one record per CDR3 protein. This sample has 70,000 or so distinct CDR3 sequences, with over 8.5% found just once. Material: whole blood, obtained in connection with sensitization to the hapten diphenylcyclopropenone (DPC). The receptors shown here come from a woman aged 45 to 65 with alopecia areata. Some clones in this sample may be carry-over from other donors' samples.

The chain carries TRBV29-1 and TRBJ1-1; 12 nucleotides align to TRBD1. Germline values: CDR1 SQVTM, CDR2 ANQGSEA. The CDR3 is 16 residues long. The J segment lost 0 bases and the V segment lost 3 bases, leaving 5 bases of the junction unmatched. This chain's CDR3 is CSVEGTGGVLNTEAFF. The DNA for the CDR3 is TGCAGCGTTGAGGGGACAGGGGGCGTCCTGAACACTGAAGCTTTCTTT.

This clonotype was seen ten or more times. The CDR3 DNA sequence: TGTGCCACCGAACGATCTGGCGGGGAAGAGACCCAGTACTTC. This codes for CATERSGGEETQYF. The chain joins TRBV7-2 to TRBJ2-5; D might be TRBD2 (6 bases). The CDR3 covers 14 residues. Germline CDR1 SGHTA, CDR2 FQGNSA. V was cut by 10 bases and J by 3 bases, with 18 bases left in between.

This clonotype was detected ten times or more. CDR3 in amino acids: CSVGHQGTEQYF. The CDR3, as DNA: TGCAGCGTTGGACACCAGGGGACCGAGCAGTACTTC. The chain employs TRBV29-1 and TRBJ2-7; D possibly corresponds to TRBD1 (6 bases). The germline V and J ends were trimmed by 4 bases and 6 bases, with 13 bases remaining between them. This CDR3 has 12 residues. The germline V gene has CDR1 SQVTM and CDR2 ANQGSEA.

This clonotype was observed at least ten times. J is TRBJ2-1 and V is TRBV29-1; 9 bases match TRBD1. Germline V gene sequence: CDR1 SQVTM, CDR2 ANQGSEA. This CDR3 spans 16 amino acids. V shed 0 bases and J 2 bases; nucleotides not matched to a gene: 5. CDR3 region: CSVEDVGDRAYNEQFF. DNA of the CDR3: TGCAGCGTTGAAGATGTTGGGGACAGGGCCTACAATGAGCAGTTCTTC.

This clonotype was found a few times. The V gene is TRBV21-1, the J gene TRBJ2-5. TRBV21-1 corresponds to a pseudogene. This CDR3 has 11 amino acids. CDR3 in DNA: TGTGCCAGCAACATCCAAGAGACCCAGTACTTC. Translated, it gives CASNIQETQYF.

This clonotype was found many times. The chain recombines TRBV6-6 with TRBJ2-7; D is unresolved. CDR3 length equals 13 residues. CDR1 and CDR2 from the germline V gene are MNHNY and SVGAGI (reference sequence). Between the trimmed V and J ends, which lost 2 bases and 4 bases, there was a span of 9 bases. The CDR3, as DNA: TGTGCCAGCAGTTACGTCATGAGTTACGAGCAGTACTTC. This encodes CASSYVMSYEQYF.

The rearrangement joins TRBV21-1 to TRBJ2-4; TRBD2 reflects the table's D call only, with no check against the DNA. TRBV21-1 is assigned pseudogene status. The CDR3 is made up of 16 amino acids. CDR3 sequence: CASSPGPTTAKNIQYF. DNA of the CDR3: TGTGCCAGCAGCCCAGGGCCCACAACAGCCAAAAACATTCAGTACTTC.

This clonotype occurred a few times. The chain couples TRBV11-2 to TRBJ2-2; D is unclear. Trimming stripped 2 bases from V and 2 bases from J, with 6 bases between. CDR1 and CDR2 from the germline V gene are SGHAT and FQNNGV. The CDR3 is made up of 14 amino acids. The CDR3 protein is CASSLQSNTGELFF. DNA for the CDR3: TGTGCCAGCAGCTTACAGTCTAACACCGGGGAGCTGTTTTTT. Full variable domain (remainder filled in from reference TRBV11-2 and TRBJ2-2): EAGVAQSPRYKIIEKRQSVAFWCNPISGHATLYWYQQILGQGPKLLIQFQNNGVVDDSQLPKDRFSAERLKGVDSTLKIQPAKLEDSAVYLCASSLQSNTGELFFGEGSRLTVL.

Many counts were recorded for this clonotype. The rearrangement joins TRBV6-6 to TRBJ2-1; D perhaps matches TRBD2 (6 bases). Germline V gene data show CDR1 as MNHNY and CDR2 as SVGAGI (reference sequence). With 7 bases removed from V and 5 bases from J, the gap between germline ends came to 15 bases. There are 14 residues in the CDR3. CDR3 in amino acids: CASMGAGHNNEQFF. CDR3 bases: TGTGCCAGCATGGGAGCGGGTCACAACAATGAGCAGTTCTTC.

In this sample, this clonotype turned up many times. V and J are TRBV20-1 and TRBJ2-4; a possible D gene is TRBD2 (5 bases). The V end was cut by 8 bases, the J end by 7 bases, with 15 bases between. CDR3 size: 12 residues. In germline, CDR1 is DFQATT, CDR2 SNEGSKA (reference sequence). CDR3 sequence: CSSPSLQNIQYF. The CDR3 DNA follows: TGCAGTTCCCCTAGCCTACAGAACATTCAGTACTTC.

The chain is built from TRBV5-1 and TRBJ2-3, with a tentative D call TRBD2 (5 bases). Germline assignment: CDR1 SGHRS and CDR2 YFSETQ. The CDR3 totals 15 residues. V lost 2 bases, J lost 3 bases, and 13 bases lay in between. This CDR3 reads CASSFGGRSTDTQYF. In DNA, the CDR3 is TGCGCCAGCAGCTTTGGTGGGAGAAGTACAGATACGCAGTATTTT. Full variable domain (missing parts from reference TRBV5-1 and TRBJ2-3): KAGVTQTPRYLIKTRGQQVTLSCSPISGHRSVSWYQQTPGQGLQFLFEYFSETQRNKGNFPGRFSGRQFSNSRSEMNVSTLELGDSALYLCASSFGGRSTDTQYFGPGTRLTVL.

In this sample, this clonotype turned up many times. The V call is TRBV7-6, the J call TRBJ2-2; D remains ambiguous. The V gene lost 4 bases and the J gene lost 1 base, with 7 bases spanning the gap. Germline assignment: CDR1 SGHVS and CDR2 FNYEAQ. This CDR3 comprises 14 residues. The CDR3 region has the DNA TGTGCCAGCAGCTCGAACTTGAACACCGGGGAGCTGTTTTTT. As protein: CASSSNLNTGELFF.

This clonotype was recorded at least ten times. The CDR3 loop is CSVVKGAGNEQFF. The DNA of the CDR3 is TGCAGCGTTGTTAAGGGGGCGGGGAATGAGCAGTTCTTC. J is TRBJ2-1 and V is TRBV29-1; maybe TRBD1 (7 bases). The CDR3 covers 13 residues. Trimming shortened V by 4 bases and J by 7 bases, and 14 bases separated the two germline ends. From germline, CDR1 is SQVTM and CDR2 ANQGSEA.

The DNA for the CDR3 is TGCAGTGCTAGAGAGGCCGGAAGGTCCGCCGAGCAGTACTTC. It is translated as CSAREAGRSAEQYF. The chain links TRBV20-1 to TRBJ2-7; D call uncertain. This CDR3 has 14 residues. Germline CDR1 is DFQATT and CDR2 is SNEGSKA (reference sequence). Trimming stripped 0 bases from V and 6 bases from J, with 15 bases between.

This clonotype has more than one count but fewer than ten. As DNA, the CDR3 is TGTGCCAGCTCACCATCCCACAGCCTTGAAAAACTGTTTTTT. Residues: CASSPSHSLEKLFF. This chain connects TRBV18 to TRBJ1-4; no clear D gene. CDR3 length: 14 amino acids. V lost 2 bases and J 7 bases, leaving 11 bases between the germline ends. Germline CDR1 is KGHSH and CDR2 is LQKENI.

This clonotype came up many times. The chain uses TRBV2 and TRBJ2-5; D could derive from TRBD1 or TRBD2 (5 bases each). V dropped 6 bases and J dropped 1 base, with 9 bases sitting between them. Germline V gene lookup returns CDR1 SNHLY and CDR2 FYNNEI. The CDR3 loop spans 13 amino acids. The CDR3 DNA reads TGTGCCAGCAGCCGGGGCCTCCAAGAGACCCAGTACTTC. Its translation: CASSRGLQETQYF.

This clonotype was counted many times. CDR3 sequence (DNA): TGCGCCAGCAGCTTGGGGGTGGAGTACGAGCAGTACTTC. It encodes CASSLGVEYEQYF. The chain recombines TRBV5-1 with TRBJ2-7; D unresolved. The germline V and J ends were trimmed by 0 bases and 4 bases, with 8 bases remaining between them. There are 13 residues in the CDR3. Germline-derived CDR1 and CDR2 are SGHRS and YFSETQ.

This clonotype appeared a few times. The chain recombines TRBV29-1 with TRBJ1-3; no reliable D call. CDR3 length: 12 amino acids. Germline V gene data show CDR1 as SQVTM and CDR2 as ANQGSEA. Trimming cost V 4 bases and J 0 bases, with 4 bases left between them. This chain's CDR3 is CSVAFSGNTIYF. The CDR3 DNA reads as TGCAGCGTTGCCTTCTCTGGAAACACCATATATTTT. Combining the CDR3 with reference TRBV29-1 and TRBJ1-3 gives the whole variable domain SAVISQKPSRDICQRGTSLTIQCQVDSQVTMMFWYRQQPGQSLTLIATANQGSEATYESGFVIDKFPISRPNLTFSTLTVSNMSPEDSSIYLCSVAFSGNTIYFGEGSWLTVV.

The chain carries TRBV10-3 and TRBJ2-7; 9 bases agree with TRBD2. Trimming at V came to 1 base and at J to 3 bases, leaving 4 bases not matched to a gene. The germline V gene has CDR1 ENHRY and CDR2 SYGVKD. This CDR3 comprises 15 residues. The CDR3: CAISEFSGGNYEQYF. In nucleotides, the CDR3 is TGTGCCATCAGTGAGTTTAGCGGGGGTAACTACGAGCAGTACTTC.